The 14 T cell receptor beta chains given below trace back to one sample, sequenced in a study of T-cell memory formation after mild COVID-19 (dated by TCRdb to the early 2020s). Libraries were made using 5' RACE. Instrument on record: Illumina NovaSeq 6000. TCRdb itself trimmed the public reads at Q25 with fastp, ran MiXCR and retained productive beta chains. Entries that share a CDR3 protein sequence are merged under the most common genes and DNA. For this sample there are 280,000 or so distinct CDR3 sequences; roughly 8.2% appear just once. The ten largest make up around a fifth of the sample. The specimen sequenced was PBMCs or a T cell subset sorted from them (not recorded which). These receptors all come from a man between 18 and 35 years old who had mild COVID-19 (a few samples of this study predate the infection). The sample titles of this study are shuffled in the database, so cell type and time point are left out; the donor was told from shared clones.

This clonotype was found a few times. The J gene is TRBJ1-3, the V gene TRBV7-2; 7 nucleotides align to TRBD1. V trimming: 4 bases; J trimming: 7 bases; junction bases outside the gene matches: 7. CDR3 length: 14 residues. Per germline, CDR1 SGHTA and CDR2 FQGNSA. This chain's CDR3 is CASSSHRGENTIYF. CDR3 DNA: TGTGCCAGCAGCTCCCACAGGGGTGAGAACACCATATATTTT. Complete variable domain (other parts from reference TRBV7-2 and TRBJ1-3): GAGVSQSPSNKVTEKGKDVELRCDPISGHTALYWYRQSLGQGLEFLIYFQGNSAPDKSGLPSDRFSAERTGGSVSTLTIQRTQQEDSAVYLCASSSHRGENTIYFGEGSWLTVV.

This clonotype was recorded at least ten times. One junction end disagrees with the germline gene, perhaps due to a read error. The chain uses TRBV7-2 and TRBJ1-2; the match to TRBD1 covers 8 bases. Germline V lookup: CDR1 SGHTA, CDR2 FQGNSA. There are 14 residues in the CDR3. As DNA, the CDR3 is TGCGCCAGCAGCTTGGACAGGGCTAACTATGGCTACACCTTC. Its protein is CASSLDRANYGYTF.

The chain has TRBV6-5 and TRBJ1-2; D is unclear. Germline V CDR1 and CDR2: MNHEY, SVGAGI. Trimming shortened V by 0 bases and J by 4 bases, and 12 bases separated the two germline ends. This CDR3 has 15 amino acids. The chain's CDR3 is CASSYSGRVGYGYTF. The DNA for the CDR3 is TGTGCCAGCAGTTACTCTGGACGGGTTGGCTATGGCTACACCTTC.

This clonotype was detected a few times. This chain's CDR3 is CASSQDQGANYGYTF. In DNA, the CDR3 is TGTGCCAGCAGCCAAGATCAAGGGGCGAACTATGGCTACACCTTC. V usage is TRBV4-2 and J usage is TRBJ1-2; D possibly corresponds to TRBD1 (5 bases). Germline CDR1 is LGHNA and CDR2 is YNFKEQ. The CDR3 runs to 15 residues. Trimming removed 0 bases at V and 2 bases at J, with 10 bases between.

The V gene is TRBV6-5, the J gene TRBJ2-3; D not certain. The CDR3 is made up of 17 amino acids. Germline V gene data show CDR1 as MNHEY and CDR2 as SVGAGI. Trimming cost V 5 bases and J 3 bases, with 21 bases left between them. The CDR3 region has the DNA TGTGCCAGCAGTCTTGTAGACATAACTCGTGGGACAGATACGCAGTATTTT. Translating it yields CASSLVDITRGTDTQYF.

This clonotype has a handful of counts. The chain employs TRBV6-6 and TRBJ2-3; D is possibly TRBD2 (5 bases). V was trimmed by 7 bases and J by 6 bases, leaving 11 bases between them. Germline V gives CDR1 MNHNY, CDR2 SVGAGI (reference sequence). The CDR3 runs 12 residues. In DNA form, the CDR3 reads TGTGCCAGCACCCAGTTAGCGGATACGCAGTATTTT. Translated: CASTQLADTQYF.

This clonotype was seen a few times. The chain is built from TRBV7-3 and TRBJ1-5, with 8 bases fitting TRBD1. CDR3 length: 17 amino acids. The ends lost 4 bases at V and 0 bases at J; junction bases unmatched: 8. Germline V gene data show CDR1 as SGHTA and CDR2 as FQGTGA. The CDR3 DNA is TGTGCCAGCAGCTCCGGACAGGGCGAGGCTAGCAATCAGCCCCAGCATTTT. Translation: CASSSGQGEASNQPQHF.

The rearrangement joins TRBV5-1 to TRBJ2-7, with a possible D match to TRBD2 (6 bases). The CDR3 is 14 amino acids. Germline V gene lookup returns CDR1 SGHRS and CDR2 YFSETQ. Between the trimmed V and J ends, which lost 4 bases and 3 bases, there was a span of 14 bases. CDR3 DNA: TGCGCCAGCAGCCAATTGACCGGGGGCTACGAGCAGTACTTC. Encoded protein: CASSQLTGGYEQYF.

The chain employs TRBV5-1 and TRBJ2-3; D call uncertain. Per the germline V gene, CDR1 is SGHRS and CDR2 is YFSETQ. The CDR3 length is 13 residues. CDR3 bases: TGCCGCTCGATCGAATGCCTCTTGGATACGCAGTATTTT. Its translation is CRSIECLLDTQYF.

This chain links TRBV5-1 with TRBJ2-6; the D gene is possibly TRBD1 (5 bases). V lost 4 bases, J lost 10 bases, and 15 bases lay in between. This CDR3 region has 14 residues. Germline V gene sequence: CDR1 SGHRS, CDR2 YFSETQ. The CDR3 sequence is CASSLTGIRNVLTF. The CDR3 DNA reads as TGCGCCAGCAGCCTCACAGGTATAAGAAACGTCCTGACTTTC.

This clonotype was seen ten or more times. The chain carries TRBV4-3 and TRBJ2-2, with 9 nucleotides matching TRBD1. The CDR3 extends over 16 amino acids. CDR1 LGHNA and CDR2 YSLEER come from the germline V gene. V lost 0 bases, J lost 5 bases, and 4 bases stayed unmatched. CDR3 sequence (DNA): TGCGCCAGCAGCCAAGATTTGGGACAGGGTACCGGGGAGCTGTTTTTT. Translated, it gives CASSQDLGQGTGELFF.

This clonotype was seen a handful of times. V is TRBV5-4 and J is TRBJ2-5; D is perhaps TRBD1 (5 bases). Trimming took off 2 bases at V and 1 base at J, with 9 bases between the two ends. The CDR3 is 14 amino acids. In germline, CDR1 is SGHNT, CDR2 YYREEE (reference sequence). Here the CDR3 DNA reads TGTGCCAGCAGCTTTCTGACAGCCCAAGAGACCCAGTACTTC. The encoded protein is CASSFLTAQETQYF.

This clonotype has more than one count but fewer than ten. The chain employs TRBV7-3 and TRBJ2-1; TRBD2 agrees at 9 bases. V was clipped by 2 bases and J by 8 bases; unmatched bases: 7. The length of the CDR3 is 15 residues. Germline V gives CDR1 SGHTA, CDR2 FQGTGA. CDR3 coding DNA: TGTGCCAGCAGCTTAGTTTTAGCGGGGGTTTATGAGCAGTTCTTC. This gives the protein CASSLVLAGVYEQFF.

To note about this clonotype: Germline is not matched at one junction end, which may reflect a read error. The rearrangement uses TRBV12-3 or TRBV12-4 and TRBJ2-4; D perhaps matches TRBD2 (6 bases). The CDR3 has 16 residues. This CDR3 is CASTLAGRLAKSIQYF. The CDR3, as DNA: TGTGCCAGCACTCTTGCTGGGAGGTTAGCCAAAAGCATTCAGTACTTC.